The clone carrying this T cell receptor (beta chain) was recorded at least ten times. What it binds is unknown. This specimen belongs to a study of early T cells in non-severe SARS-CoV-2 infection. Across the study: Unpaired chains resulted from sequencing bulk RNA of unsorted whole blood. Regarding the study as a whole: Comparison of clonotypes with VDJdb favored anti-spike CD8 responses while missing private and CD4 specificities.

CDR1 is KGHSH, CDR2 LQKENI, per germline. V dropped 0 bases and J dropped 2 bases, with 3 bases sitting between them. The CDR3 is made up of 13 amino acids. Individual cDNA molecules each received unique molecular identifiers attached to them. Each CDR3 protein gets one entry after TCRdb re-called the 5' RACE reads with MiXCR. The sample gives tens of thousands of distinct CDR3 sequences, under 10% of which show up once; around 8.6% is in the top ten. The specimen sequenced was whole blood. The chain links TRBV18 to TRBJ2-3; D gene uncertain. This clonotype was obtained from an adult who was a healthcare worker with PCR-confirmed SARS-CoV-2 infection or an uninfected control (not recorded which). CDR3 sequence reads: CASSPPFTDTQYF. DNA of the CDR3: TGTGCCAGCTCACCACCGTTCACAGATACGCAGTATTTT. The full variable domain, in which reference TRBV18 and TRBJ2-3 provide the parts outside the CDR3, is NAGVMQNPRHLVRRRGQEARLRCSPMKGHSHVYWYRQLPEEGLKFMVYLQKENIIDESGMPKERFSAEFPKEGPSILRIQQVVRGDSAAYFCASSPPFTDTQYFGPGTRLTVL.